A single sample gave rise to the 28 T cell receptor beta chains below, sequenced in a study of CXCR3-negative and CXCR3-positive naive CD8 T cells. General study points: Naive cells that were CXCR3-positive had more hydrophobic TRB CDR3s (compared with CXCR3-negative naive cells).

No cognate antigen is known for these TCRs. The TRB libraries of cDNA were built by UMI-labeled 5' RACE. Using the 5' RACE reads, TCRdb records one entry per CDR3 protein without DNA. Its clone listing holds around 130,000 distinct CDR3 sequences. Sequencing was carried out using naive CXCR3+ CD8+ T cells from blood. As to subset: CD45RO-CCR7+CD27+CD95- naive CD8+ T cells expressing CXCR3 (TNR3+). Receptors originate from a human donor in good health. Some clones in this sample may be carry-over from other donors' samples.

Here the CDR3 reads CSVEEAGGEKLFF. The V gene is TRBV29-1, the J gene TRBJ1-4; TCRdb gives TRBD1 as the D gene, but with no DNA this cannot be confirmed. Germline lookup yields CDR1 SQVTM and CDR2 ANQGSEA. There are 13 residues in the CDR3.

The rearrangement links TRBV20-1 to TRBJ2-7; TCRdb indicates TRBD1, and absent DNA this call remains unverified. Germline V gene sequence: CDR1 DFQATT, CDR2 SNEGSKA (reference sequence). This CDR3 comprises 13 residues. The CDR3 loop is CSAPGEGSYEQYF.

The chain couples TRBV3-1 to TRBJ2-2; with no DNA, the TCRdb D assignment of TRBD2 cannot be verified. The CDR3 runs 18 residues. Germline CDR1 LGHDT, CDR2 YNNKEL (reference sequence). This CDR3 reads CASSQGPRALLNTGELFF.

The genes are TRBV5-5 and TRBJ1-2; TCRdb lists TRBD1, though no DNA is available to test this call. Per germline, CDR1 SGHKS and CDR2 YYEKEE (reference sequence). The CDR3 spans 14 residues. CDR3 residues: CASSLVFRDYGYTF.

This rearrangement joins TRBV5-1 to TRBJ2-1; TCRdb's assignment of TRBD1 cannot be checked, as there is no DNA. Germline CDR1 reads SGHRS; CDR2 reads YFSETQ. The CDR3 runs to 15 residues. This CDR3 reads CASSLGTGGNNEQFF.

V usage is TRBV7-3 and J usage is TRBJ2-7; there is no DNA to check the TCRdb D call of TRBD1. The germline V gene has CDR1 SGHTA and CDR2 FQGTGA. This CDR3 region has 16 residues. CDR3 region: CASSPGPSGAIYEQYF.

The rearrangement joins TRBV6-5 to TRBJ1-1. The CDR3 is 13 residues long. Germline CDR1 reads MNHEY; CDR2 reads SVGAGI. The CDR3 loop reads CASSYGPTKGAFF.

The chain couples TRBV6-6 to TRBJ1-1; TCRdb designates TRBD1, a call that cannot be tested without DNA. This CDR3 region has 14 residues. Germline CDR1 MNHNY, CDR2 SVGAGI (reference sequence). Here the CDR3 reads CASSYGPGGTEAFF.

This chain uses TRBV20-1 with TRBJ2-7. The CDR3 length is 14 residues. Germline CDR1 DFQATT, CDR2 SNEGSKA (reference sequence). CDR3 sequence reads: CSARGVGNPYEQYF.

The chain couples TRBV27 to TRBJ1-1; TCRdb picks TRBD1, but there is no DNA to check that call. The CDR3 covers 14 residues. CDR1 is MNHEY and CDR2 is SMNVEV in the germline V gene (reference sequence). The CDR3 sequence is CASGRGLMNTEAFF.

This chain uses TRBV6-5 with TRBJ1-2; TCRdb's D gene call, TRBD1, goes unchecked for lack of DNA. CDR3 size: 14 residues. From germline, CDR1 is MNHEY and CDR2 SVGAGI. The CDR3 is CASSWTGTGHGYTF.

The chain uses TRBV4-3 and TRBJ1-3; TCRdb reports TRBD1, a call that lacks DNA to check it against. The CDR3 totals 17 residues. Germline V lookup: CDR1 LGHNA, CDR2 YSLEER. CDR3 residues: CASSQGSAPSSGNTIYF.

CDR3 sequence reads: CASSFFGNTGELFF. V usage is TRBV28 and J usage is TRBJ2-2. The CDR3 runs to 14 residues. Germline lookup yields CDR1 MDHEN and CDR2 SYDVKM.

The genes are TRBV12-3 or TRBV12-4 and TRBJ1-1; TCRdb's D gene call, TRBD1, goes unchecked for lack of DNA. This CDR3 is built from 18 residues. The CDR3 protein is CASSSSTPRGTPDTEAFF.

The chain combines TRBV11-2 with TRBJ2-1; TCRdb lists TRBD1, though no DNA is available to test this call. This CDR3 comprises 17 residues. Germline CDR1 and CDR2: SGHAT and FQNNGV. The CDR3 loop is CASSPRDRGVFYNEQFF.

The chain recombines TRBV15 with TRBJ1-1; with no DNA, the TCRdb D assignment of TRBD1 cannot be verified. Germline V gene lookup returns CDR1 LNHNV and CDR2 YYDKDF (reference sequence). The CDR3 contains 16 residues. The CDR3 protein is CATSLEGAGFDTEAFF.

The chain carries TRBV4-1 and TRBJ2-7; TCRdb picks TRBD2, but there is no DNA to check that call. Germline V gene data show CDR1 as MGHRA and CDR2 as YSYEKL. The CDR3 is 15 amino acids. The chain's CDR3 is CASSQGRSSSYEQYF.

The rearrangement uses TRBV7-9 and TRBJ2-7; TCRdb picks TRBD1, but there is no DNA to check that call. There are 15 residues in the CDR3. Germline assignment: CDR1 SEHNR and CDR2 FQNEAQ (reference sequence). CDR3 residues: CASSSGTGNYYEQYF.

The chain carries TRBV28 and TRBJ2-7. From germline, CDR1 is MDHEN and CDR2 SYDVKM. The CDR3 is 14 amino acids. CDR3 sequence: CASSLWISSYEQYF.

The chain employs TRBV6-5 and TRBJ1-2. The CDR3 length is 17 residues. From germline, CDR1 is MNHEY and CDR2 SVGAGI. This chain's CDR3 is CASSYWDGQSPNYGYTF.

The chain links TRBV29-1 to TRBJ2-1; the TCRdb call, TRBD1, lacks DNA for checking. Germline assignment: CDR1 SQVTM and CDR2 ANQGSEA. The CDR3 runs to 14 residues. The CDR3 here is CSVVSRDRSNEQFF.

This chain connects TRBV24-1 to TRBJ2-1; the D call from TCRdb, TRBD1, cannot be confirmed without DNA. Germline assignment: CDR1 KGHDR and CDR2 SFDVKD. The CDR3 sequence is 16 residues long. The CDR3 loop is CATSDSLQGTYNEQFF.

The CDR3 is CASTKSSGWETQYF. The chain links TRBV28 to TRBJ2-5; the TRBD2 assignment by TCRdb is unverifiable without DNA. CDR1 is MDHEN and CDR2 is SYDVKM in the germline V gene. This CDR3 spans 14 amino acids.

The chain is built from TRBV5-6 and TRBJ2-1. There are 14 residues in the CDR3. Per the germline V gene, CDR1 is SGHDT and CDR2 is YYEEEE. The CDR3: CASSTLPSYNEQFF.

The chain uses TRBV19 and TRBJ2-1; without DNA, the TCRdb call of TRBD1 cannot be checked. CDR1 and CDR2 (germline): LNHDA, SQIVND (reference sequence). The CDR3 extends over 15 amino acids. The CDR3 here is CASSIGAGPGNEQFF.

The rearrangement uses TRBV4-3 and TRBJ2-7; TCRdb reports TRBD1, a call that lacks DNA to check it against. The CDR3 runs 15 residues. The germline CDR1 and CDR2 sequences are LGHNA and YSLEER. This CDR3 reads CASSQARQGAYEQYF.

The chain carries TRBV28 and TRBJ2-3; TCRdb's D gene call, TRBD1, goes unchecked for lack of DNA. CDR1 MDHEN and CDR2 SYDVKM come from the germline V gene. The CDR3 is 14 residues long. CDR3 sequence reads: CASSFPGNTDTQYF.

J is TRBJ2-1 and V is TRBV11-3; the D call of TRBD1 rests on TCRdb alone, since no DNA is present to check it. The CDR3 sequence is 13 residues long. In germline, CDR1 is SGHNT, CDR2 YENEEA. This CDR3 is CASNLRWGNEQFF.